This TCR beta chain was identified during a study of blood T cell repertoires in COVID-19. Study at large: In each case, the material was cDNA or gDNA derived from T cells, B-cell-depleted T cells, or PBMCs.

The CDR3 has 12 residues. Germline values: CDR1 MGHDK, CDR2 SYGVNS. V lost 2 bases and J lost 6, with 6 bases in between. Authors' methods: The authors estimated nucleated cell counts from reference gene primer amplification. The repertoire was sequenced with immunoSEQ multiplex PCR; TCRdb's copy has only in-frame clones and lacks some. The V and J calls and clone size were taken over from that table, and D and trimming were inferred from the DNA. This sample has about 350,000 clones; about 88% occur once, and the top ten carry approximately 0.93%. Ages ranged from roughly 18 to 100 years, with residence in 24 US areas. Within 2 weeks before study entry, exposed participants met a COVID-19 case.

J is TRBJ2-3 and V is TRBV25-1; no firm D call. Sequencing was done on a sample of PBMCs or T cells enriched from blood (not recorded which). This receptor was identified in a woman in her twenties or thirties who had been exposed to COVID-19. CDR3 DNA: TGTGCCAGCAGTGAACTGGCTGATACGCAGTATTTT. It encodes CASSELADTQYF.